This TCR beta chain was retrieved from a study of blood T cell repertoires in COVID-19 (TCRdb year 2020). Concerning the study at large: Samples from collaborators originated in the United States, Italy and Spain and spanned both the acute and convalescent phases of COVID-19. The sample metadata nearly always contained a de-identified subject ID, COVID-19 status, age in years and sex. The dataset comprised deeply sampled blood TCRbeta repertoires from subjects exposed to, actively infected with, or recovered from COVID-19. Samples came from the ongoing ImmuneRACE study (first 160 participants) plus 1,254 subjects from 6 global collaborators. The material from the prospective study consisted of cDNA or gDNA derived from T cells, B-cell-depleted T cells, or PBMCs. Where available, HLA class I and class II types were taken from metadata supplied by the sample provider and were not determined by assay-based typing. The repertoires were released in a freely available public database meant as a resource for research on the immune response to SARS-CoV-2. What the work shows at the level of the full study, not this receptor alone: The amount of clinical and demographic metadata varied by source and participant and was provided uncurated.

In the prospective study, participants were about 18 to 95 years old, resided in 25 or so geographic areas of the United States, and were enrolled through a virtual design. Cohort assignment in the prospective study relied on participant-reported clinical history from a screening survey and a study questionnaire. In the prospective study, whole blood, serum and a nasopharyngeal or oropharyngeal swab were collected from each participant by mobile phlebotomists. Over a roughly two-month period, participants in the prospective study had the option of providing additional blood draws and questionnaires. Blood samples from the prospective study were shipped frozen or at room temperature prior to DNA extraction. The immunoSEQ Assay, a bias-controlled multiplex PCR, was used to amplify TCRbeta CDR3 regions from genomic DNA. In the original analysis: Within the assay, amplification of reference gene primers was used to estimate how many nucleated cells each sample contained. To quantify the absolute abundance of each unique TCRbeta CDR3 rearrangement, sequence reads were collapsed and filtered. For each sample, productive Simpson clonality was calculated as the square root of Simpson's diversity index across productive rearrangements. As stored in TCRdb, this immuneACCESS dataset retains in-frame rearrangements with V and J assigned. A fraction of the clones does not appear; measured against another copy, unresolved V genes explain less than half of the discrepancy, and the remainder lacks a known reason. For V, J and clone size, that table is used; D and trimming come from the DNA. Here the sample has 210,000 or so clones; over 75% occur a single time. Of the sample, roughly 4.3% falls within the top ten clones.

Comments on this clone: Its antigen has not been determined. Base qualities are not provided; no much larger clone lies one nucleotide away.

Sequencing was performed on PBMCs or T cells enriched from blood (not recorded which). This clonotype was obtained from a man younger than 40 with acute COVID-19.

The sequenced DNA is TGTGCCAGCAGTTTGTTTAGTTCGGAGACCCAGTACTTC. It translates as CASSLFSSETQYF. The V gene is TRBV12-3 or TRBV12-4 and the J gene is TRBJ2-5; the D gene is unclear. Inclusive of the bounding cysteine and phenylalanine, the CDR3 is 13 residues long. Only CDR3 DNA is held: 39 bases, read in frame from base 1. V is reduced by 3 bases and J by 5 bases, leaving a spacing of 10 bases between them.